This T cell receptor beta chain was recovered during a study of blood T cell repertoires in COVID-19. The method was immunoSEQ multiplex PCR; TCRdb's version includes in-frame clones alone and lacks a portion of them. This sample has about 330,000 clones, with 80% to 90% found just once. Germline lookup yields CDR1 SGHDT and CDR2 YYEEEE. With 4 bases clipped from V and 12 bases from J, the junction kept 10 bases outside the gene matches. The CDR3 runs to 13 residues. V gene TRBV5-6 combines with J gene TRBJ2-1; TRBD1 matches at 7 bases. This TCR derives from a man between 18 and 35 years old who had recovered from COVID-19. Sequencing was carried out using peripheral blood. As DNA, the CDR3 is TGTGCCAGCAGCGCCGACAGGGTCGGAAGGCAGTTCTTC. Its translation is CASSADRVGRQFF.